Given below is one T cell receptor (beta chain) in context. Its antigen is as yet unknown. An Oncomine TCR Beta short-read assay was used to sequence the DNA from cultured CD4+ T cells. In TCRdb, the PCR reads were re-called with MiXCR into one record per CDR3 protein. The sample has more than 20,000 distinct CDR3 sequences, roughly 42% seen once. This sample's treatment: approximately nine-day PBMC culture with coronavirus spike peptide pools or control peptides (ViraFEST assay). Via ViraFEST, peptide pools expanded antigen-specific T cells before TCR sequencing. This record belongs to a study of vaccination and CD4 T cells after COVID-19. Study information: Recovered-phase convalescent patients showed SARS-CoV-2 positivity by nasal swab PCR; fewer than ten were mild, one severe. Cells received overlapping spike peptides from SARS-CoV-2, HCoV-NL63, HCoV-OC43 and HCoV-229E as stimulation.

This CDR3 spans 15 amino acids. The germline gives CDR1 SGDLS, CDR2 YYNGEE. V gave up 5 bases and J gave up 5 bases; unmatched junction bases: 4. Sequencing was performed on CD4+ T cells from blood, cultured in vitro. The TCR sequence derives from a human donor who had recovered from COVID-19. This sequence joins TRBV9 and TRBJ2-1, with 13 bases lining up with TRBD2. The CDR3 coding sequence is TGTGCCAGCAGTAGCGGGACTAGCGGGAACAATGAGCAGTTCTTC. Protein product: CASSSGTSGNNEQFF.